This T cell receptor (beta chain) stems from a study of blood T cells in healthy people across ages. For the study at large: With template switching, about one barcoded beta molecule was captured per two T cells. Overall study findings and caveats: Nothing was known about donor CMV status, and this possibly confounded expanded clonotype changes. The long-lived group displayed more naive CD4+ cells, plus higher diversity, than the aged donors did.

Using a J-beta primer mix together with a sample-barcoded 5' primer, a second PCR was run for roughly 6 to 11 cycles. TCRdb reprocessed the 5' RACE reads with MiXCR, giving one entry per CDR3 protein. Of some 900,000 distinct CDR3 sequences listed, around 49% are singletons. Remarks on this clonotype: Its cognate antigen is unknown.

The V segment lost 1 base and the J segment 3 bases; nucleotides outside the gene matches: 6. The germline V gene has CDR1 LGHDT and CDR2 YNNKEL (reference sequence). The CDR3 totals 15 residues. Extraction of total RNA produced a minimum of 5.5 micrograms from each sample. The receptor's source is a man between 25 and 39 years old in good health. Sequencing was carried out using blood. The chain links TRBV3-1 to TRBJ2-7; 7 bases line up with TRBD2. CDR3 in DNA: TGTGCCAGCAGCCAAGCCTCGGGGGGAGTCTACGAGCAGTACTTC. As protein: CASSQASGGVYEQYF.